The 2 T cell receptor beta chains reported below all come from one sample, sequenced in a study of blood T cells in healthy people across ages. Alongside a J-beta primer mix, a sample-barcoded 5' primer served in a second PCR lasting about 7 to 11 cycles. TCRdb reanalysed the 5' RACE reads using MiXCR and keeps one entry per CDR3 protein. Of around 690,000 distinct CDR3 sequences listed, roughly 50% are singletons. Sequencing was done on a sample of blood. All receptors derive from a man between 60 and 75 years old in good health.

The chain has TRBV28 and TRBJ2-7; TRBD1 aligns across 7 bases. Germline lookup yields CDR1 MDHEN and CDR2 SYDVKM. After removal of 5 bases from V and 3 bases from J, the junction contained 7 bases not matched to a gene. The CDR3 consists of 14 residues. CDR3 amino acids: CASSPPNRGYEQYF. The CDR3 DNA sequence: TGTGCCAGCAGTCCCCCCAACAGGGGCTACGAGCAGTACTTC.

The chain carries TRBV7-2 and TRBJ2-1; TRBD2 matches 8 bases. This CDR3 comprises 15 residues. The ends lost 1 base at V and 2 bases at J; junction bases unmatched: 1. From germline, CDR1 is SGHTA and CDR2 FQGNSA. CDR3 sequence: CASSLERGPYNEQFF. CDR3 coding DNA: TGTGCCAGCAGCTTAGAGCGGGGGCCCTACAATGAGCAGTTCTTC.